This passage covers 13 T cell receptor beta chains from one sample sequenced in a study of cytomegalovirus exposure and HLA in healthy donors. The PCR had 60 Vbeta and 13 Jbeta primers. Using immunoSEQ multiplex PCR, the repertoire was profiled, and TCRdb retains in-frame clones only, with some absent. The sample has under 110,000 clones, roughly 74% seen once. Sequenced: PBMCs. The receptors stem from a woman between 40 and 55 years old in good health and CMV-seronegative.

V is TRBV30 and J is TRBJ1-1, with TRBD1 as a possible D gene (6 bases). This CDR3 has 13 amino acids. The germline V gene encodes CDR1 GTSNPN and CDR2 SVGIG (reference sequence). Trimming removed 0 bases from V and 3 bases from J, with 8 bases in between. The CDR3 reads CAWSVNRDTEAFF. CDR3 nucleotide sequence: TGTGCCTGGAGTGTAAACAGGGACACTGAAGCTTTCTTT. The full variable domain, with the rest looked up from reference TRBV30 and TRBJ1-1, is SQTIHQWPATLVQPVGSPLSLECTVEGTSNPNLYWYRQAAGRGLQLLFYSVGIGQISSEVPQNLSASRPQDRQFILSSKKLLLSDSGFYLCAWSVNRDTEAFFGQGTRLTVV.

V and J are TRBV5-1 and TRBJ1-3, with D unclear. V dropped 0 bases and J dropped 1 base, with 8 bases sitting between them. CDR3 length: 15 amino acids. Germline CDR1 and CDR2: SGHRS and YFSETQ. CDR3 protein: CASSLEEWSGNTIYF. For the CDR3, the DNA is TGCGCCAGCAGCTTGGAGGAGTGGTCTGGAAACACCATATATTTT.

The chain couples TRBV29-1 to TRBJ2-1; D is possibly TRBD2 (6 bases). The CDR3 has 16 residues. V gave up 6 bases and J gave up 0 bases, with 18 bases separating them. The germline CDR1 and CDR2 sequences are SQVTM and ANQGSEA. The CDR3 DNA reads TGCAGCGTCGATCTTTTTGGAGGGGACTCCTACAATGAGCAGTTCTTC. Amino acids: CSVDLFGGDSYNEQFF.

The J gene is TRBJ2-2, the V gene TRBV10-1, with 14 bases identical to TRBD2. The CDR3 extends over 21 amino acids. The J segment lost 0 bases and the V segment lost 2 bases, leaving 11 bases of the junction unmatched. Germline V lookup: CDR1 WNHNN, CDR2 SYGVQD (reference sequence). The CDR3 sequence: CASSEARLAGGPFANTGELFF. The CDR3 DNA reads TGCGCCAGCAGTGAGGCCCGACTAGCGGGGGGGCCTTTCGCGAACACCGGGGAGCTGTTTTTT.

This chain uses TRBV6-5 with TRBJ1-3, with 8 nucleotides matching TRBD1. The CDR3 spans 16 residues. The germline V gene encodes CDR1 MNHEY and CDR2 SVGAGI. V trimming: 2 bases; J trimming: 3 bases; junction bases outside the gene matches: 6. The DNA for the CDR3 is TGTGCCAGCAGTTACCAGGGGGCATTGGGTGGAAACACCATATATTTT. Translating it yields CASSYQGALGGNTIYF.

The gene calls are TRBV6-5 and TRBJ1-1, with TRBD1 matching 8 bases. Germline-derived CDR1 and CDR2 are MNHEY and SVGAGI. The CDR3 consists of 14 residues. Unmatched junction bases numbered 5, after V lost 4 bases and J lost 4 bases. CDR3 DNA: TGTGCCAGCAGTTCCTGGGACAGGCGCACTGAAGCTTTCTTT. This encodes CASSSWDRRTEAFF.

The genes are TRBV11-3 and TRBJ2-1, with a weak D call TRBD2 (6 bases). The V gene's germline CDR1 is SGHNT and CDR2 YENEEA. This CDR3 comprises 14 residues. Trimming left V 3 bases short and J 1 base short, with 7 bases between. The CDR3 sequence: CASSLGGSYNEQFF. CDR3 sequence (DNA): TGTGCCAGCAGCTTGGGGGGTTCCTACAATGAGCAGTTCTTC.

J is TRBJ2-1 and V is TRBV19, with D maybe TRBD2 (5 bases). Trimming cost V 5 bases and J 1 base, with 9 bases left between them. Germline V lookup: CDR1 LNHDA, CDR2 SQIVND (reference sequence). The CDR3 has 14 residues. CDR3 in amino acids: CASSEGLSYNEQFF. The CDR3 bases are TGTGCCAGTAGTGAGGGCCTTTCCTACAATGAGCAGTTCTTC. Full variable domain (rest looked up from reference TRBV19 and TRBJ2-1): DGGITQSPKYLFRKEGQNVTLSCEQNLNHDAMYWYRQDPGQGLRLIYYSQIVNDFQKGDIAEGYSVSREKKESFPLTVTSAQKNPTAFYLCASSEGLSYNEQFFGPGTRLTVL.

This clone was seen just once. The V call is TRBV13, the J call TRBJ2-5; 7 nucleotides agree with TRBD2. Trimming at V came to 4 bases and at J to 5 bases, leaving 4 bases not matched to a gene. The CDR3 runs 13 residues. The germline V gene has CDR1 PRHDT and CDR2 FYEKMQ (reference sequence). CDR3 protein: CASSSPGGETQYF. The CDR3 DNA reads TGTGCCAGCAGCTCGCCCGGGGGGGAGACCCAGTACTTC.

The table lists this clone with a count of one. The chain couples TRBV7-9 to TRBJ1-2; 10 positions agree with TRBD1. The CDR3 length is 16 residues. The trim removed 4 bases at V and 0 bases at J, leaving 5 bases unmatched. Germline V gives CDR1 SEHNR, CDR2 FQNEAQ (reference sequence). The CDR3 region is CASSSTGGYSNYGYTF. The DNA of the CDR3 is TGTGCCAGCAGCTCGACAGGGGGCTATTCTAACTATGGCTACACCTTC.

In this sample, this clone turned up a few times. The chain employs TRBV7-9 and TRBJ2-7, with a tentative D call TRBD2 (6 bases). In germline, CDR1 is SEHNR, CDR2 FQNEAQ (reference sequence). The CDR3 extends over 13 amino acids. V lost 5 bases to trimming and J lost 2 bases, with 10 bases between them. The CDR3 DNA reads TGTGCCAGCAGCCCCAGCGGGCCCTACGAGCAGTACTTC. Translating it yields CASSPSGPYEQYF.

This clone occurred a few times. The J gene is TRBJ2-5, the V gene TRBV5-6, with 7 bases identical to TRBD1. Germline V gene sequence: CDR1 SGHDT, CDR2 YYEEEE. The V and J ends lost 4 bases and 5 bases, in that order; junction bases with no gene match: 14. The CDR3 extends over 16 amino acids. In nucleotides, the CDR3 is TGTGCCAGCAGCGGTGGGGACAGCTATTTTGTGGAGACCCAGTACTTC. It translates to CASSGGDSYFVETQYF. Combining the CDR3 with reference TRBV5-6 and TRBJ2-5 gives the whole variable domain DAGVTQSPTHLIKTRGQQVTLRCSPKSGHDTVSWYQQALGQGPQFIFQYYEEEERQRGNFPDRFSGHQFPNYSSELNVNALLLGDSALYLCASSGGDSYFVETQYFGPGTRLLVL.

This clone occurred a few times. The chain uses TRBV30 and TRBJ2-7, with a tentative D call TRBD1 (6 bases). Trimming took 8 bases from V and 4 from J, leaving 9 bases between them. The CDR3 runs 10 residues. Germline V gene lookup returns CDR1 GTSNPN and CDR2 SVGIG (reference sequence). The DNA of the CDR3 is TGTGCCGGGGGCCTTTACGAGCAGTACTTC. Translated, it gives CAGGLYEQYF. The variable domain in full, with the rest retrieved from reference TRBV30 and TRBJ2-7, is SQTIHQWPATLVQPVGSPLSLECTVEGTSNPNLYWYRQAAGRGLQLLFYSVGIGQISSEVPQNLSASRPQDRQFILSSKKLLLSDSGFYLCAGGLYEQYFGPGTRLTVT.